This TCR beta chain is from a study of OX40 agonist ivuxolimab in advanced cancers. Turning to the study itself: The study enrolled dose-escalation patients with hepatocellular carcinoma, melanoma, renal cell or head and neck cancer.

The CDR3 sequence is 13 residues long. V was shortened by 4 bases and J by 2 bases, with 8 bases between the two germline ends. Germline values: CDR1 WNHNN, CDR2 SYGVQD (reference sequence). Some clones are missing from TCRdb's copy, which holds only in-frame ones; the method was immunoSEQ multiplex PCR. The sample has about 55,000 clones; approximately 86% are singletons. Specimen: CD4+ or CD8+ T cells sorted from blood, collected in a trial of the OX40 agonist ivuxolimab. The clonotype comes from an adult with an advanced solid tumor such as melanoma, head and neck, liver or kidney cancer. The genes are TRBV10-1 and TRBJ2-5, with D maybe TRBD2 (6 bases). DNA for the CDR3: TGCGCCAGCAGTGCCGGGAGACAAGAGACCCAGTACTTC. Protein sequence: CASSAGRQETQYF.